This section outlines one T cell receptor beta chain sequence together with its context. Its antigen is currently unknown. The germline V gene encodes CDR1 SGDLS and CDR2 YYNGEE. V was pared by 0 bases and J by 0 bases, with 13 bases between. This CDR3 is 18 amino acids long. These data are taken from a study of T-cell memory formation after mild COVID-19. Study observations and caveats: Mainly in CM and EM were contracting CD4+ clones; CD8+ were in EMRA. Cross-reactive memory apparently joined, as some responding clones appeared in pre-infection memory. Later expanders leaned toward CD4+, whereas clones contracting from day 15 to 85 were balanced CD4/CD8. Among clones peaking at day 37 in the second wave, SARS-CoV-2 specificity remained unconfirmed.

TCRdb re-analysed the 5' RACE reads in MiXCR, keeping a single row per CDR3 protein. The sample lists 250,000 to 350,000 distinct CDR3 sequences; 15% were seen once. The source material was PBMCs or a T cell subset sorted from them (not recorded which). This chain links TRBV9 with TRBJ2-6; D possibly corresponds to TRBD2 (5 bases). The sequence was obtained from a man aged 18 to 30 who had mild COVID-19 (a few samples of this study predate the infection). Cell type and time point are not known. DNA for the CDR3: TGTGCCAGCAGCGTAGGCGGGCAGGTTAGCTCTGGGGCCAACGTCCTGACTTTC. Its translation: CASSVGGQVSSGANVLTF. Filled out from reference TRBV9 and TRBJ2-6, the complete variable domain reads DSGVTQTPKHLITATGQRVTLRCSPRSGDLSVYWYQQSLDQGLQFLIQYYNGEERAKGNILERFSAQQFPDLHSELNLSSLELGDSALYFCASSVGGQVSSGANVLTFGAGSRLTVL.